This is a list of T cell receptor beta chains from one sample in a study of shared clonotypes between healthy human individuals. Assay used: immunoSEQ multiplex PCR; TCRdb lists only in-frame clones, some missing. The sample includes 1.5 million to 2.5 million clones, over 85% of them seen just once. The sequencing input was naive CD8+ T cells sorted from blood. These receptors came from a young man in good health. Each CDR3 is given without its conserved first and last residue. D genes are given only for firm matches.

V gene: TRBV7-9
D gene: -
J gene: TRBJ2-3
CDR3 protein: ASSPPVYMSTDTQY

V gene: TRBV2
D gene: TRBD1
J gene: TRBJ1-2
CDR3 protein: ASSPDRGSYGYT

V gene: TRBV13
D gene: TRBD2
J gene: TRBJ2-7
CDR3 protein: ASSGTSGGSYEQY

V gene: TRBV19
D gene: -
J gene: TRBJ1-2
CDR3 protein: ASSIDLEFWKVEGYT

V gene: TRBV15
D gene: -
J gene: TRBJ2-1
CDR3 protein: ATSSYGVGRGNEQF

V gene: TRBV7-9
D gene: -
J gene: TRBJ2-7
CDR3 protein: ASSSIGSSYEQY

V gene: TRBV27
D gene: TRBD1
J gene: TRBJ1-5
CDR3 protein: ATAEGARGYQPQH

V gene: TRBV30
D gene: -
J gene: TRBJ2-5
CDR3 protein: AWSPPAETQY

V gene: TRBV7-9
D gene: TRBD2
J gene: TRBJ2-7
CDR3 protein: ASSKREAYGEQY

V gene: TRBV10-1
D gene: TRBD1
J gene: TRBJ2-7
CDR3 protein: ASSAAGGLSPYEQY

V gene: TRBV19
D gene: -
J gene: TRBJ1-2
CDR3 protein: ASSRPARGPYGYT

V gene: TRBV4-2
D gene: -
J gene: TRBJ2-1
CDR3 protein: ASSQEGGATYNEQF

V gene: TRBV6-6
D gene: TRBD1
J gene: TRBJ2-7
CDR3 protein: ASSDHRGEQY

V gene: TRBV4-1
D gene: TRBD1
J gene: TRBJ2-2
CDR3 protein: ASSLSGTGTSGELF

V gene: TRBV27
D gene: TRBD1
J gene: TRBJ2-5
CDR3 protein: ASGNTGVETQY

V gene: TRBV5-6
D gene: TRBD1
J gene: TRBJ1-2
CDR3 protein: ASSIGTGPGGYT

V gene: TRBV5-1
D gene: TRBD1
J gene: TRBJ1-2
CDR3 protein: ASSLGWTGGVSDYGYT

V gene: TRBV6-5
D gene: -
J gene: TRBJ2-5
CDR3 protein: ASSYGGNGETQY

V gene: TRBV13
D gene: TRBD1
J gene: TRBJ2-7
CDR3 protein: ASSSSDRGTYEQY

V gene: TRBV2
D gene: -
J gene: TRBJ1-5
CDR3 protein: ASSEGGAGQPQH

V gene: TRBV4-1
D gene: -
J gene: TRBJ2-3
CDR3 protein: ASSQEGYTQY

V gene: TRBV6-7
D gene: TRBD1
J gene: TRBJ1-4
CDR3 protein: ASSPQRETGEAFCEKLF

V gene: TRBV9
D gene: -
J gene: TRBJ1-4
CDR3 protein: ASSLTGTTNEKLF